These 29 T cell receptor beta chains were all obtained from the same sample, sequenced in a study of blood T cell repertoires in COVID-19. The protocol was immunoSEQ multiplex PCR, while the TCRdb copy is restricted to in-frame clones and leaves out a portion. The data show 250,000 to 300,000 clones, around nine tenths seen once. The sequencing sample was made of peripheral blood. These receptors originate from a woman aged 60-70 years with acute or convalescent COVID-19.

The DNA of the CDR3 is TGTGCCAGCCGAGCACGGGGGGCGACTGAAGCTTTCTTT. Its protein is CASRARGATEAFF. The chain has TRBV16 and TRBJ1-1; weak D call: TRBD1 (6 bases). The CDR3 sequence is 13 residues long. The ends were cut back, 8 bases at V and 5 bases at J, with 15 bases in the middle. Germline V gene data show CDR1 as KGHSY and CDR2 as FQNENV.

The J gene is TRBJ2-5, the V gene TRBV19, with 7 bases lining up with TRBD2. V was pared by 3 bases and J by 5 bases, with 6 bases of the junction left unmatched. The length of the CDR3 is 14 residues. Germline CDR1 and CDR2: LNHDA and SQIVND (reference sequence). CDR3 coding DNA: TGTGCCAGTAGTATGAGTAGGCGGGAGGAGACCCAGTACTTC. Its translation: CASSMSRREETQYF.

This chain uses TRBV28 with TRBJ1-6; 9 nucleotides align to TRBD1. The CDR3 totals 17 residues. V lost 3 bases and J lost 6; bases outside the gene matches: 9. The germline V gene has CDR1 MDHEN and CDR2 SYDVKM. CDR3 region: CASSFPDRGFFNSPLHF. As DNA, the CDR3 is TGTGCCAGCAGTTTCCCGGACAGGGGTTTTTTTAATTCACCCCTCCACTTT.

This sequence joins TRBV6-5 and TRBJ2-7; 13 positions agree with TRBD2. Germline trimming cut 6 bases from V and 2 bases from J; bases unmatched to any gene: 1. The CDR3 extends over 14 amino acids. CDR1 and CDR2 from the germline V gene are MNHEY and SVGAGI. The CDR3 region has the DNA TGTGCCAGCAGACTAGCGGGAGGGCCCTACGAGCAGTACTTC. The encoded protein is CASRLAGGPYEQYF.

This clone has only one observation. CDR3 in DNA: TGTGCCACCTCCTATGCCAATGAAAAACTGTTTTTT. Residues: CATSYANEKLFF. The rearrangement joins TRBV15 to TRBJ1-4; D unresolved. V lost 8 bases to trimming and J lost 5 bases, with 9 bases between them. Per germline, CDR1 LNHNV and CDR2 YYDKDF (reference sequence). The CDR3 length is 12 residues.

This chain connects TRBV6-5 to TRBJ2-7; D gene unclear. Germline lookup yields CDR1 MNHEY and CDR2 SVGAGI. With 6 bases removed from V and 0 bases from J, the gap between germline ends came to 6 bases. The CDR3 is made up of 12 amino acids. CDR3 DNA: TGTGCCAGCAGGCTGAGCTCCTACGAGCAGTACTTC. Amino acid sequence: CASRLSSYEQYF.

This clone was seen just once. The chain combines TRBV3-1 (or the pseudogene TRBV3-2) with TRBJ1-5; D ambiguous. Per the germline V gene, CDR1 is LGHDT and CDR2 is YNNKEL (reference sequence). V shed 7 bases and J shed 0 bases, with 19 bases lying between them. The CDR3 contains 17 residues. CDR3 sequence: CASIIPPLSYSNQPQHF. CDR3 nucleotide sequence: TGTGCCAGCATCATACCCCCCCTGTCCTATAGCAATCAGCCCCAGCATTTT.

The genes are TRBV5-7 and TRBJ1-5, with D perhaps TRBD1 (5 bases). TRBV5-7 is an open reading frame whose function is uncertain. V was trimmed by 4 bases and J by 0 bases, leaving 14 bases between them. The CDR3 has 16 residues. In nucleotides, the CDR3 is TGTGCCAGCAGCAATCGGGGGGGGGATAGCAATCAGCCCCAGCATTTT. Translating it yields CASSNRGGDSNQPQHF.

The table lists this clone with a count of one. The V call is TRBV6-2 or TRBV6-3, the J call TRBJ1-5; D is possibly TRBD1 (6 bases). Germline lookup yields CDR1 MNHEY and CDR2 SVGEGT. The CDR3 is made up of 18 amino acids. V lost 5 bases and J lost 0, with 20 bases in between. The CDR3 sequence: CASSPGQPSRVSNQPQHF. The CDR3 nucleotides read TGTGCCAGCAGTCCCGGACAGCCGTCCCGGGTTAGCAATCAGCCCCAGCATTTT.

This chain uses TRBV5-1 with TRBJ1-3; D gene ambiguous. CDR1 is SGHRS, CDR2 YFSETQ, per germline. V was shortened by 0 bases and J by 0 bases, with 7 bases between the two germline ends. The CDR3 has 15 amino acids. The CDR3 reads CASSLATDSGNTIYF. CDR3 in DNA: TGCGCCAGCAGCTTGGCTACAGACTCTGGAAACACCATATATTTT.

This chain uses TRBV30 with TRBJ2-2, with TRBD2 matching 8 bases. Germline loops: CDR1 GTSNPN, CDR2 SVGIG (reference sequence). This CDR3 contains 14 residues. With V trimmed by 0 bases and J by 7 bases, 4 bases remained unmatched. Here the CDR3 DNA reads TGTGCCTGGAGTGTAGCGGGAGTCGGCGGGGAGCTGTTTTTT. Encoded protein: CAWSVAGVGGELFF.

The chain combines TRBV27 with TRBJ2-7; D gene uncertain. The CDR3 loop spans 13 amino acids. V was pared by 7 bases and J by 0 bases, with 10 bases between. Germline CDR1 and CDR2: MNHEY and SMNVEV (reference sequence). In nucleotides, the CDR3 is TGTGCCAGCAAAGACTTTAGCTCCTACGAGCAGTACTTC. Protein: CASKDFSSYEQYF.

V and J are TRBV7-3 and TRBJ2-1; the match to TRBD2 covers 14 bases. The CDR3 is made up of 17 amino acids. The V gene's germline CDR1 is SGHTA and CDR2 FQGTGA. J lost 5 bases, V lost 6 bases, and 9 bases had no gene match. The CDR3 is CASSPGPGLAGDNEQFF. The DNA of the CDR3 is TGTGCCAGCAGTCCAGGCCCGGGACTAGCGGGAGACAATGAGCAGTTCTTC. The full variable domain, in which reference TRBV7-3 and TRBJ2-1 provide the parts outside the CDR3, is GAGVSQTPSNKVTEKGKYVELRCDPISGHTALYWYRQSLGQGPEFLIYFQGTGAADDSGLPNDRFFAVRPEGSVSTLKIQRTERGDSAVYLCASSPGPGLAGDNEQFFGPGTRLTVL.

The rearrangement joins TRBV28 to TRBJ2-3, with D tentatively TRBD2 (6 bases). V lost 5 bases, J lost 2 bases, and 17 bases lay in between. The CDR3 has 16 amino acids. Germline V gene data show CDR1 as MDHEN and CDR2 as SYDVKM. CDR3 in DNA: TGTGCCAGCAGTGGGCCGGGACTTGTAGCCACAGATACGCAGTATTTT. Its translation is CASSGPGLVATDTQYF. The full variable domain, in which reference TRBV28 and TRBJ2-3 provide the parts outside the CDR3, is DVKVTQSSRYLVKRTGEKVFLECVQDMDHENMFWYRQDPGLGLRLIYFSYDVKMKEKGDIPEGYSVSREKKERFSLILESASTNQTSMYLCASSGPGLVATDTQYFGPGTRLTVL.

J is TRBJ2-7 and V is TRBV5-6; 8 nucleotides line up with TRBD2. V dropped 4 bases and J dropped 2; count of bases not matched to a gene: 8. The CDR3 covers 15 residues. CDR1 and CDR2 (germline): SGHDT, YYEEEE. The CDR3 DNA sequence: TGTGCCAGCAGCCCCTCGGCGGGAGGCCCCTACGAGCAGTACTTC. Protein: CASSPSAGGPYEQYF.

The V call is TRBV7-2, the J call TRBJ2-3, with 8 nucleotides matching TRBD2. The ends lost 6 bases at V and 5 bases at J; junction bases unmatched: 7. Looked up from germline, CDR1 is SGHTA and CDR2 is FQGNSA. This CDR3 spans 14 amino acids. The CDR3 DNA reads as TGTGCCAGCAGTTCAACGGGGGGGGGAGATACGCAGTATTTT. Translation gives CASSSTGGGDTQYF.

The V call is TRBV11-2, the J call TRBJ1-6; a possible D gene is TRBD1 (5 bases). CDR1 is SGHAT, CDR2 FQNNGV, per germline. This CDR3 is 19 amino acids long. V was pared by 2 bases and J by 0 bases, with 17 bases between. The DNA of the CDR3 is TGTGCCAGCAGCTTAAACACAGGCACCTGGAGCTCCTATAATTCACCCCTCCACTTT. Translating gives CASSLNTGTWSSYNSPLHF.

The genes are TRBV2 and TRBJ2-7; no clear D gene. With 5 bases removed from V and 0 bases from J, the gap between germline ends came to 17 bases. This CDR3 region has 16 residues. The germline CDR1 and CDR2 sequences are SNHLY and FYNNEI. CDR3 sequence (DNA): TGTGCCAGCAGTCCCTCGAAGAGACCTAGCTCCTACGAGCAGTACTTC. This gives the protein CASSPSKRPSSYEQYF.

V usage is TRBV11-2 and J usage is TRBJ2-7; TRBD1 aligns across 9 bases. Germline CDR1 is SGHAT and CDR2 is FQNNGV. The length of the CDR3 is 16 residues. J lost 5 bases, V lost 5 bases, and 13 bases had no gene match. CDR3 DNA sequence: TGTGCCAGCAGCCGCAGAGGGACAGGGCAAGATGACGAGCAGTACTTC. Protein: CASSRRGTGQDDEQYF.

The chain joins TRBV5-1 to TRBJ1-2; 8 bases agree with TRBD1. Germline trimming cut 4 bases from V and 8 bases from J; bases unmatched to any gene: 7. Germline lookup yields CDR1 SGHRS and CDR2 YFSETQ. The CDR3 consists of 13 residues. The CDR3 sequence: CASSTGQGQGYTF. CDR3 coding DNA: TGCGCCAGCAGCACCGGACAGGGTCAGGGCTACACCTTC.

The chain has TRBV7-9 and TRBJ2-5; TRBD2 might be the D (6 bases). The CDR3 is made up of 16 amino acids. V lost 5 bases to trimming and J lost 1 base, with 17 bases between them. Germline V gene sequence: CDR1 SEHNR, CDR2 FQNEAQ (reference sequence). The chain's CDR3 is CASSPRRRESQETQYF. The CDR3, as DNA: TGTGCCAGCAGCCCTCGGAGGCGGGAATCCCAAGAGACCCAGTACTTC.

The chain employs TRBV18 and TRBJ2-1, with 7 bases lining up with TRBD1. This CDR3 comprises 16 residues. Losses at the gene ends were 0 bases for V and 7 bases for J; bases not matched to a gene: 9. CDR1 and CDR2 from the germline V gene are KGHSH and LQKENI. DNA of the CDR3: TGTGCCAGCTCACCACCCGGGACAGCCCGTTTAAATGAGCAGTTCTTC. This codes for CASSPPGTARLNEQFF.

V usage is TRBV11-2 and J usage is TRBJ1-5; D is perhaps TRBD1 (5 bases). V lost 0 bases, J lost 1 base, and 7 bases lay in between. CDR1 is SGHAT, CDR2 FQNNGV, per germline. The length of the CDR3 is 15 residues. CDR3 DNA sequence: TGTGCCAGCAGCTTAGATGGGGCAAGCAATCAGCCCCAGCATTTT. This codes for CASSLDGASNQPQHF.

This chain uses TRBV7-2 with TRBJ1-5; no reliable D call. The CDR3 runs 13 residues. The germline gives CDR1 SGHTA, CDR2 FQGNSA. Trimming took off 2 bases at V and 4 bases at J, with 6 bases between the two ends. CDR3 loop: CASSLRVNQPQHF. For the CDR3, the DNA is TGTGCCAGCAGCTTAAGAGTGAATCAGCCCCAGCATTTT. Supplemented by reference TRBV7-2 and TRBJ1-5, the full variable domain reads GAGVSQSPSNKVTEKGKDVELRCDPISGHTALYWYRQSLGQGLEFLIYFQGNSAPDKSGLPSDRFSAERTGGSVSTLTIQRTQQEDSAVYLCASSLRVNQPQHFGDGTRLSIL.

The chain uses TRBV9 and TRBJ1-3; D ambiguous. Germline V gene sequence: CDR1 SGDLS, CDR2 YYNGEE. This CDR3 comprises 14 residues. V lost 4 bases, J lost 8 bases, and 16 bases lay in between. The CDR3 sequence is CASSPLGLSDTIYF. Here the CDR3 DNA reads TGTGCCAGCAGCCCCCTCGGACTGAGCGACACCATATATTTT.

The rearrangement uses TRBV20-1 and TRBJ2-1; 14 nucleotides match TRBD2. Germline lookup yields CDR1 DFQATT and CDR2 SNEGSKA (reference sequence). With V trimmed by 3 bases and J by 8 bases, 3 bases remained unmatched. The CDR3 loop spans 14 amino acids. CDR3 in DNA: TGCAGTGCTAGTCCGACTAGCGGGGGGGATGAGCAGTTCTTC. Translation gives CSASPTSGGDEQFF.

The CDR3 sequence: CASSQTPTGVNSPLHF. The CDR3 DNA reads TGTGCCAGCAGCCAGACCCCGACAGGAGTTAATTCACCCCTCCACTTT. The chain combines TRBV7-8 with TRBJ1-6; D may be TRBD1 (6 bases). Germline CDR1 reads SGHVS; CDR2 reads FQNEAQ. Trimming pared 5 bases from V and 6 bases from J, leaving 17 bases between. This CDR3 is 16 amino acids long.

The chain links TRBV11-2 to TRBJ2-7; TRBD2 is a possible D gene (5 bases). Trimming shortened V by 8 bases and J by 6 bases, and 11 bases separated the two germline ends. CDR3 length equals 11 residues. Germline assignment: CDR1 SGHAT and CDR2 FQNNGV. In DNA form, the CDR3 reads TGTGCCAGCGGGAAAGGAGGCGAGCAGTACTTC. This translates into CASGKGGEQYF.

The chain links TRBV10-2 to TRBJ2-7; 11 bases agree with TRBD2. The CDR3 covers 15 residues. In germline, CDR1 is WSHSY, CDR2 SAAADI. The V segment lost 7 bases and the J segment 5 bases; nucleotides outside the gene matches: 10. The CDR3 is CASTTTSGSTNEQYF. CDR3 DNA sequence: TGCGCCAGCACTACCACTAGCGGGAGTACCAACGAGCAGTACTTC.